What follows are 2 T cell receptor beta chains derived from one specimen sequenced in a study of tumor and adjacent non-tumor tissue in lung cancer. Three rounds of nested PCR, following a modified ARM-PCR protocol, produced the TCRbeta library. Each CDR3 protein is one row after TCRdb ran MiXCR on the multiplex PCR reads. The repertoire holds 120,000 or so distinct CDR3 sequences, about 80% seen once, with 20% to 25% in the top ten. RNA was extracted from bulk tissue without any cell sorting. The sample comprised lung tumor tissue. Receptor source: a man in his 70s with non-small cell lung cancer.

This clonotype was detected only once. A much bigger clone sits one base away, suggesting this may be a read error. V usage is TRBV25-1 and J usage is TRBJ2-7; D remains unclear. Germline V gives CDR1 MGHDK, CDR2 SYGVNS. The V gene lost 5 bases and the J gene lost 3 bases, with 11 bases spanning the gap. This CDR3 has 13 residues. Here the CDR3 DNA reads TGTGCCAGCAGTAAAATCCACGACTACGAGCAGTACTTC. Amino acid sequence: CASSKIHDYEQYF.

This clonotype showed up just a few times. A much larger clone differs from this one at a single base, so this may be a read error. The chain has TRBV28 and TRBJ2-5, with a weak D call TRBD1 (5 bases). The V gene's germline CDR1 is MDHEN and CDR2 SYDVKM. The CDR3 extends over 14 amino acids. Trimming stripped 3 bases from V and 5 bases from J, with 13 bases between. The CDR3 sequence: CASSLSGFSETQYF. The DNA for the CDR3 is TGTGCCAGCAGTTTGTCAGGGTTCAGCGAGACCCAGTACTTC.